The 32 T cell receptor beta chains in this list originate from one sample, sequenced in a study of blood T cell repertoires in COVID-19. TCRdb's table, derived via immunoSEQ multiplex PCR, lists solely in-frame clones and lacks some. The sample records roughly 460,000 clones, roughly 89% being singletons. The sequencing input was peripheral blood. These receptors were obtained from a man between 18 and 29 years old with COVID-19, enrolled during active disease.

The rearrangement uses TRBV2 and TRBJ1-5, with 7 bases matching TRBD1. J lost 7 bases, V lost 6 bases, and 6 bases had no gene match. This CDR3 spans 13 amino acids. The V gene's germline CDR1 is SNHLY and CDR2 FYNNEI. CDR3: CASSPRQGQPQHF. DNA for the CDR3: TGTGCCAGCAGCCCCAGACAGGGCCAGCCCCAGCATTTT.

The chain's CDR3 is CASRVTSEAFF. The CDR3 nucleotides are TGTGCCAGCAGAGTAACATCTGAAGCTTTCTTT. The chain recombines TRBV25-1 with TRBJ1-1, with unresolved D. Germline assignment: CDR1 MGHDK and CDR2 SYGVNS. This CDR3 is 11 amino acids long. Between the trimmed V and J ends, which lost 6 bases and 6 bases, there was a span of 8 bases.

V and J are TRBV12-3 or TRBV12-4 and TRBJ2-1; D possibly corresponds to TRBD2 (5 bases). The CDR3 extends over 10 amino acids. Trimming left V 8 bases short and J 10 bases short, with 9 bases between. The CDR3 protein is CASGTGEQFF. The CDR3 DNA follows: TGTGCCAGCGGTACGGGGGAGCAGTTCTTC.

The chain couples TRBV30 to TRBJ1-3; 8 bases fit TRBD1. Looked up from germline, CDR1 is GTSNPN and CDR2 is SVGIG (reference sequence). Trimming cost V 3 bases and J 8 bases; bases outside gene matches: 12. This CDR3 has 15 residues. Here the CDR3 reads CAWSPGQGQRDTIYF. The CDR3 DNA sequence: TGTGCCTGGAGCCCCGGACAGGGCCAGAGGGACACCATATATTTT.

The chain joins TRBV10-2 to TRBJ1-1; TRBD1 agrees at 8 bases. This CDR3 has 14 residues. V dropped 4 bases and J dropped 1; count of bases not matched to a gene: 2. Germline CDR1 reads WSHSY; CDR2 reads SAAADI. Here the CDR3 reads CASSGQGANTEAFF. The CDR3 nucleotides read TGCGCCAGCAGTGGGCAGGGGGCGAACACTGAAGCTTTCTTT.

This clone was detected only once. The rearrangement links TRBV24-1 to TRBJ2-7; D is undetermined. Germline CDR1 KGHDR, CDR2 SFDVKD. The CDR3 sequence is 15 residues long. Between the trimmed V and J ends, which lost 3 bases and 0 bases, there was a span of 11 bases. The CDR3 region has the DNA TGTGCCACCAGTGATCGTACAGAGAACTCCTACGAGCAGTACTTC. It specifies CATSDRTENSYEQYF.

The V gene is TRBV19, the J gene TRBJ2-5, with unresolved D. Per the germline V gene, CDR1 is LNHDA and CDR2 is SQIVND (reference sequence). V lost 4 bases, J lost 3 bases, and 9 bases lay in between. The length of the CDR3 is 13 residues. The chain's CDR3 is CASSTQSEETQYF. In nucleotides, the CDR3 is TGTGCCAGTAGTACCCAGAGCGAAGAGACCCAGTACTTC.

The J gene is TRBJ1-2, the V gene TRBV24-1, with D unresolved. The CDR3 runs to 15 residues. From germline, CDR1 is KGHDR and CDR2 SFDVKD. Trimming removed 10 bases at V and 5 bases at J, with 22 bases between. CDR3 in amino acids: CATNSHGPDTYGYTF. The CDR3 DNA sequence: TGTGCCACAAATTCCCATGGGCCAGATACTTATGGCTACACCTTC.

In regard to this clone: Distinct nucleotide sequences in the sample also encode this CDR3. The chain combines TRBV7-9 with TRBJ2-5; D uncertain. Germline V gene data show CDR1 as SEHNR and CDR2 as FQNEAQ (reference sequence). The CDR3 extends over 12 amino acids. V was trimmed by 5 bases and J by 0 bases, leaving 4 bases between them. Here the CDR3 reads CASSRDQETQYF. The DNA for the CDR3 is TGTGCCAGCAGCCGCGACCAAGAGACCCAGTACTTC.

The genes are TRBV5-4 and TRBJ2-3, with TRBD1 identical over 8 bases. The J segment lost 3 bases and the V segment lost 0 bases, leaving 3 bases of the junction unmatched. The length of the CDR3 is 15 residues. CDR1 SGHNT and CDR2 YYREEE come from the germline V gene (reference sequence). The chain's CDR3 is CASSLGRQGTDTQYF. DNA for the CDR3: TGTGCCAGCAGCTTGGGGAGACAGGGGACAGATACGCAGTATTTT.

Remarks on this clone: This specimen includes other DNA sequences encoding the same CDR3. The chain combines TRBV28 with TRBJ2-5; 9 bases map to TRBD1. From germline, CDR1 is MDHEN and CDR2 SYDVKM. This CDR3 spans 15 amino acids. J was trimmed by 2 bases and V by 5 bases; bases with no gene match: 6. The CDR3: CASSRGGTGQETQYF. The CDR3 nucleotides are TGTGCCAGCAGTAGGGGAGGGACAGGGCAAGAGACCCAGTACTTC.

The chain has TRBV28 and TRBJ2-1, with 11 bases fitting TRBD1. Germline V lookup: CDR1 MDHEN, CDR2 SYDVKM. Trimming at V came to 7 bases and at J to 6 bases, leaving 5 bases not matched to a gene. The CDR3 runs to 14 residues. The CDR3, as DNA: TGTGCCAGCAACCCGGGACAGGGGGGCAATGAGCAGTTCTTC. Translated, it gives CASNPGQGGNEQFF.

J is TRBJ2-1 and V is TRBV5-4, with 11 bases identical to TRBD2. J gave up 8 bases and V 0 bases, and 13 bases lay outside the gene matches. Germline V gene lookup returns CDR1 SGHNT and CDR2 YYREEE (reference sequence). The CDR3 is 18 amino acids. DNA for the CDR3: TGTGCCAGCAGCTTGGATCTAAGATTAGCGGGGGGGTCTGATGAGCAGTTCTTC. It translates to CASSLDLRLAGGSDEQFF. The variable domain in full, with the rest retrieved from reference TRBV5-4 and TRBJ2-1, is ETGVTQSPTHLIKTRGQQVTLRCSSQSGHNTVSWYQQALGQGPQFIFQYYREEENGRGNFPPRFSGLQFPNYSSELNVNALELDDSALYLCASSLDLRLAGGSDEQFFGPGTRLTVL.

The chain combines TRBV15 with TRBJ1-5, with D perhaps TRBD1 (5 bases). V was trimmed by 1 base and J by 3 bases, leaving 7 bases between them. Looked up from germline, CDR1 is LNHNV and CDR2 is YYDKDF (reference sequence). The CDR3 covers 14 residues. This chain's CDR3 is CATSRGQNNQPQHF. CDR3 in DNA: TGTGCCACCAGCAGAGGACAGAACAATCAGCCCCAGCATTTT. Complete variable domain (other parts from reference TRBV15 and TRBJ1-5): DAMVIQNPRYQVTQFGKPVTLSCSQTLNHNVMYWYQQKSSQAPKLLFHYYDKDFNNEADTPDNFQSRRPNTSFCFLDIRSPGLGDTAMYLCATSRGQNNQPQHFGDGTRLSIL.

The rearrangement uses TRBV10-3 and TRBJ2-7, with D perhaps TRBD2 (5 bases). There are 12 residues in the CDR3. CDR1 is ENHRY, CDR2 SYGVKD, per germline. The V gene lost 6 bases and the J gene lost 0 bases, with 6 bases spanning the gap. The CDR3 DNA reads TGTGCCATCAGGGGGAGCTCCTACGAGCAGTACTTC. Protein sequence: CAIRGSSYEQYF.

The V gene is TRBV4-1, the J gene TRBJ1-5, with 8 bases that match TRBD1. The CDR3 runs 18 residues. Per the germline V gene, CDR1 is MGHRA and CDR2 is YSYEKL. V shed 0 bases and J 1 base; nucleotides not matched to a gene: 8. The CDR3: CASSQDFQGAQSNQPQHF. The DNA for the CDR3 is TGCGCCAGCAGCCAAGATTTCCAGGGGGCGCAAAGCAATCAGCCCCAGCATTTT.

V gene TRBV28 combines with J gene TRBJ2-1; D might be TRBD1 (6 bases). V gave up 11 bases and J gave up 9 bases, with 14 bases separating them. CDR1 is MDHEN and CDR2 is SYDVKM in the germline V gene. The CDR3 consists of 11 residues. CDR3 bases: TGTGCCGCGACAGGAGGTATTGAGCAGTTCTTC. This codes for CAATGGIEQFF. The full variable domain, its missing parts supplied by reference TRBV28 and TRBJ2-1, is DVKVTQSSRYLVKRTGEKVFLECVQDMDHENMFWYRQDPGLGLRLIYFSYDVKMKEKGDIPEGYSVSREKKERFSLILESASTNQTSMYLCAATGGIEQFFGPGTRLTVL.

This clone was detected once. V is TRBV30 and J is TRBJ2-1, with 12 bases aligning to TRBD1. Per germline, CDR1 GTSNPN and CDR2 SVGIG (reference sequence). The CDR3 is 15 residues long. Trimming took 3 bases from V and 8 from J; bases not matched to a gene: 8. CDR3 nucleotide sequence: TGTGCCTGGAGAGACCGGGACAGGGGGCTGCATGAGCAGTTCTTC. Translation: CAWRDRDRGLHEQFF.

This clone was seen only a few times. This chain joins TRBV7-2 and TRBJ2-2; D might be TRBD2 (5 bases). Trimming cost V 5 bases and J 6 bases, with 22 bases left between them. Germline CDR1 is SGHTA and CDR2 is FQGNSA. This CDR3 has 17 residues. This CDR3 reads CASSNRGRAYKPGELFF. In nucleotides, the CDR3 is TGTGCCAGCAGCAATAGAGGGCGAGCGTATAAGCCCGGGGAGCTGTTTTTT.

V and J are TRBV5-1 and TRBJ2-7; 9 nucleotides match TRBD2. CDR3 length: 17 amino acids. V trimming: 1 base; J trimming: 7 bases; junction bases outside the gene matches: 15. The V gene's germline CDR1 is SGHRS and CDR2 YFSETQ. The CDR3 coding sequence is TGCGCCAGCAGCTTGTTCGCGGCGTCTAGCGGGATGGGTGAGCAGTACTTC. Its translation is CASSLFAASSGMGEQYF.

V gene TRBV4-1 combines with J gene TRBJ2-7; D gene unclear. CDR1 is MGHRA and CDR2 is YSYEKL in the germline V gene. This CDR3 has 15 amino acids. Trimming cost V 0 bases and J 0 bases, with 9 bases left between them. This CDR3 is CASSQERPSSYEQYF. The CDR3, as DNA: TGCGCCAGCAGCCAAGAGCGGCCAAGCTCCTACGAGCAGTACTTC.

The rearrangement uses TRBV14 and TRBJ1-2; D might be TRBD1 (5 bases). Trimming pared 6 bases from V and 5 bases from J, leaving 19 bases between. The CDR3 consists of 15 residues. Per the germline V gene, CDR1 is SGHDN and CDR2 is FVKESK. The CDR3 loop is CASSPDSPGFYGYTF. CDR3 sequence (DNA): TGTGCCAGCAGTCCAGACAGCCCCGGTTTTTATGGCTACACCTTC.

The rearrangement joins TRBV5-4 to TRBJ2-7; D might be TRBD2 (6 bases). The CDR3 is 16 amino acids. Trimming shortened V by 2 bases and J by 4 bases, and 19 bases separated the two germline ends. Germline assignment: CDR1 SGHNT and CDR2 YYREEE (reference sequence). CDR3 nucleotides: TGTGCCAGCAGCTTAGGAGGGGCCGCTCCCGCATACGAGCAGTACTTC. Its translation: CASSLGGAAPAYEQYF.

The genes are TRBV18 and TRBJ2-7; D call uncertain. Trimming cost V 2 bases and J 2 bases, with 16 bases left between them. The CDR3 length is 16 residues. The V gene's germline CDR1 is KGHSH and CDR2 LQKENI. The CDR3: CASSPMVAEKAYEQYF. DNA for the CDR3: TGTGCCAGCTCACCAATGGTAGCAGAAAAGGCCTACGAGCAGTACTTC.

The rearrangement uses TRBV3-1 (or the pseudogene TRBV3-2) and TRBJ2-7; 8 bases map to TRBD1. Germline CDR1 LGHDT, CDR2 YNNKEL (reference sequence). The CDR3 has 13 residues. J gave up 3 bases and V 5 bases, and 3 bases lay outside the gene matches. This CDR3 reads CASSTDRGYEQYF. CDR3 sequence (DNA): TGTGCCAGCAGCACCGACAGGGGCTACGAGCAGTACTTC.

V gene TRBV19 combines with J gene TRBJ2-1, with 8 bases aligning to TRBD2. The ends lost 7 bases at V and 7 bases at J; junction bases unmatched: 15. The CDR3 is made up of 16 amino acids. The germline V gene has CDR1 LNHDA and CDR2 SQIVND (reference sequence). CDR3 DNA: TGTGCCAGTAAACAGAGGGAAGCGGGAGAAGATAATGAGCAGTTCTTC. The encoded protein is CASKQREAGEDNEQFF.

The chain recombines TRBV21-1 with TRBJ1-3; the tabulated D call, TRBD1, remains unverified against the DNA. TRBV21-1 is flagged as a pseudogene. CDR3 size: 18 residues. The CDR3 DNA reads as TGTGCCAGCAGCAGGTGGGCGCAGCCAATTCCCTCTGGAAACACCATATATTTT. This translates into CASSRWAQPIPSGNTIYF.

The rearrangement uses TRBV5-1 and TRBJ2-2; D might be TRBD2 (5 bases). CDR3 length equals 17 residues. Germline lookup yields CDR1 SGHRS and CDR2 YFSETQ. Trimming took off 0 bases at V and 6 bases at J, with 18 bases between the two ends. CDR3 in amino acids: CASSLAPVGAFPGELFF. Here the CDR3 DNA reads TGCGCCAGCAGCTTGGCCCCAGTGGGAGCCTTTCCCGGGGAGCTGTTTTTT.

This clone was observed at least ten times. The chain employs TRBV6-2 or TRBV6-3 and TRBJ2-7; D may be TRBD2 (8 bases). Germline V lookup: CDR1 MNHEY, CDR2 SVGEGT. This CDR3 has 15 residues. V was pared by 5 bases and J by 5 bases, with 19 bases between. The CDR3 sequence: CASSRREGANHEQYF. For the CDR3, the DNA is TGTGCCAGCAGTCGCCGGGAGGGGGCTAACCACGAGCAGTACTTC.

The chain employs TRBV5-1 and TRBJ2-7; D uncertain. V shed 0 bases and J shed 6 bases, with 10 bases lying between them. Germline lookup yields CDR1 SGHRS and CDR2 YFSETQ. CDR3 size: 13 residues. DNA for the CDR3: TGCGCCAGCAGCTTGGGTCCAGGCACCGAGCAGTACTTC. Encoded protein: CASSLGPGTEQYF.

V and J are TRBV6-5 and TRBJ1-5, with a possible D match to TRBD1 (5 bases). Germline lookup yields CDR1 MNHEY and CDR2 SVGAGI. The CDR3 consists of 14 residues. V gave up 10 bases and J gave up 7 bases, with 20 bases separating them. The CDR3 DNA sequence: TGTGCCACATTAGAGGACATTCTGGGACAGCCCCAGCATTTT. Translation gives CATLEDILGQPQHF.

The rearrangement links TRBV19 to TRBJ1-5; D unresolved. The germline V and J ends were trimmed by 8 bases and 11 bases, with 16 bases remaining between them. CDR1 LNHDA and CDR2 SQIVND come from the germline V gene (reference sequence). The CDR3 has 12 amino acids. The CDR3 bases are TGTGCCAGTGGATGGGCCCCCGGGACCCAGCATTTT. It is translated as CASGWAPGTQHF. Together with reference TRBV19 and TRBJ1-5, the CDR3 gives the full variable domain: DGGITQSPKYLFRKEGQNVTLSCEQNLNHDAMYWYRQDPGQGLRLIYYSQIVNDFQKGDIAEGYSVSREKKESFPLTVTSAQKNPTAFYLCASGWAPGTQHFGDGTRLSIL.